This T cell receptor (beta chain) derives from a study of blood T cell repertoires in COVID-19. Libraries were prepared by immunoSEQ multiplex PCR; TCRdb keeps only in-frame clonotypes and omits some of them. The repertoire has about 200,000 clones, 80% to 90% of them found once; the top ten carry roughly 4.8%. Ages ranged from roughly 18 to 100 years, with residence in 24 US areas. A case of COVID-19 had been met by exposed participants within 2 weeks before study entry. Trimming stripped 3 bases from V and 10 bases from J, with 13 bases between. Germline V CDR1 and CDR2: SGHDT, YYEEEE. CDR3 length equals 12 residues.

V and J are TRBV5-6 and TRBJ1-2, with D possibly matching TRBD1 (6 bases). The sample comprised PBMCs or T cells enriched from blood (not recorded which). The TCR comes from a woman aged 45-65 years who had been exposed to COVID-19. This CDR3 reads CASSWENRVYTF. Written as DNA, the CDR3 is TGTGCCAGCAGCTGGGAGAACAGGGTCTACACCTTC. Filled out from reference TRBV5-6 and TRBJ1-2, the complete variable domain reads DAGVTQSPTHLIKTRGQQVTLRCSPKSGHDTVSWYQQALGQGPQFIFQYYEEEERQRGNFPDRFSGHQFPNYSSELNVNALLLGDSALYLCASSWENRVYTFGSGTRLTVV.